The 27 T cell receptor beta chains below come from one sample, sequenced in a study of cytomegalovirus exposure and HLA in healthy donors. The PCR made use of 60 Vbeta and 13 Jbeta primers. Produced via immunoSEQ multiplex PCR; TCRdb's table is partial and in-frame only. The table lists over 100,000 clones, roughly 82% of them singletons. Sequences were obtained from PBMCs. These TCRs come from a male donor in good health and CMV-seropositive.

V is TRBV5-1 and J is TRBJ2-5, with D possibly being TRBD2 (6 bases). Per the germline V gene, CDR1 is SGHRS and CDR2 is YFSETQ. This CDR3 comprises 17 residues. V lost 0 bases and J 1 base, leaving 16 bases between the germline ends. Written as DNA, the CDR3 is TGCGCCAGCAGCTTGGCCGCAGTCGGGAGTACCCAAGAGACCCAGTACTTC. As protein: CASSLAAVGSTQETQYF.

The chain combines TRBV5-6 with TRBJ2-2; 11 bases are a match to TRBD2. CDR3 length: 17 residues. J lost 1 base, V lost 7 bases, and 9 bases had no gene match. Germline V gene sequence: CDR1 SGHDT, CDR2 YYEEEE. CDR3 sequence: CASGVKTSGRNTGELFF. The CDR3 DNA is TGTGCCAGCGGAGTGAAAACTAGCGGGAGGAACACCGGGGAGCTGTTTTTT.

This chain connects TRBV6-5 to TRBJ2-1; the match to TRBD2 covers 9 bases. The CDR3 totals 15 residues. V lost 6 bases, J lost 3 bases, and 6 bases stayed unmatched. In germline, CDR1 is MNHEY, CDR2 SVGAGI. In DNA form, the CDR3 reads TGTGCCAGCAGCCCGAGCGGGAGGCTCTACAATGAGCAGTTCTTC. This gives the protein CASSPSGRLYNEQFF.

V and J are TRBV7-6 and TRBJ1-2; 8 bases line up with TRBD1. J gave up 8 bases and V 5 bases, and 7 bases lay outside the gene matches. Germline values: CDR1 SGHVS, CDR2 FNYEAQ. This CDR3 comprises 13 residues. The DNA of the CDR3 is TGTGCCAGCAGCCTCCAGGGGGCGAGAGGCTACACCTTC. As protein: CASSLQGARGYTF.

The chain employs TRBV18 and TRBJ2-1; 11 bases match TRBD2. CDR3 length equals 17 residues. The germline V gene encodes CDR1 KGHSH and CDR2 LQKENI. V shed 2 bases, J shed 4 bases, and the junction held 7 bases outside the gene matches. CDR3 nucleotides: TGTGCCAGCTCACCAAAAACCGGGACTAGCGGTTACAATGAGCAGTTCTTC. This translates into CASSPKTGTSGYNEQFF.

For this clone: At one end the junction does not follow the germline gene, possibly because of a read error. The J gene is TRBJ2-7, the V gene TRBV7-9; 10 bases are a match to TRBD1. The germline V gene encodes CDR1 SEHNR and CDR2 FQNEAQ (reference sequence). The CDR3 contains 14 residues. The CDR3 protein is CSSNWDRGTSEQYF. In nucleotides, the CDR3 is TGTTCCAGCAACTGGGACAGGGGAACGAGCGAGCAGTACTTC.

V gene TRBV19 combines with J gene TRBJ2-2; no clear D. This CDR3 has 14 residues. The V gene lost 3 bases and the J gene lost 1 base, with 6 bases spanning the gap. The germline gives CDR1 LNHDA, CDR2 SQIVND (reference sequence). CDR3 in DNA: TGTGCCAGTAGTATCTACGAGAACACCGGGGAGCTGTTTTTT. It is translated as CASSIYENTGELFF.

This clone has more than one count but fewer than ten. The gene calls are TRBV7-2 and TRBJ1-6, with 8 bases lining up with TRBD1. CDR3 length: 16 amino acids. After removal of 5 bases from V and 3 bases from J, the junction contained 6 bases not matched to a gene. The V gene's germline CDR1 is SGHTA and CDR2 FQGNSA. CDR3 protein: CASSLSGTGYNSPLHF. The CDR3, as DNA: TGTGCCAGCAGCCTTTCCGGGACAGGCTATAATTCACCCCTCCACTTT.

The chain employs TRBV7-2 and TRBJ1-1; tentative D call: TRBD1 (6 bases). The CDR3 is made up of 14 amino acids. V was clipped by 5 bases and J by 5 bases, with 15 bases between them. CDR1 and CDR2 (germline): SGHTA, FQGNSA. CDR3 sequence reads: CASSLRGGGTEAFF. In DNA, the CDR3 is TGTGCCAGCAGCCTTAGGGGGGGTGGGACTGAAGCTTTCTTT.

The chain joins TRBV10-3 to TRBJ2-1; no definite D call. Germline lookup yields CDR1 ENHRY and CDR2 SYGVKD. This CDR3 comprises 12 residues. The ends were cut back, 8 bases at V and 5 bases at J, with 10 bases in the middle. For the CDR3, the DNA is TGTGCCATCGAGCGTCCAAACAATGAGCAGTTCTTC. Translating it yields CAIERPNNEQFF.

V and J are TRBV5-1 and TRBJ2-7; 7 bases fit TRBD1. CDR1 is SGHRS, CDR2 YFSETQ, per germline. The V and J ends lost 2 bases and 3 bases, in that order; junction bases with no gene match: 2. CDR3 length equals 13 residues. CDR3: CASSLGTDYEQYF. The CDR3 DNA sequence: TGCGCCAGCAGCTTAGGGACAGACTACGAGCAGTACTTC.

This clone was counted only a few times. The V gene is TRBV16, the J gene TRBJ2-1, with D possibly TRBD2 on 5 matching bases. CDR1 and CDR2 from the germline V gene are KGHSY and FQNENV. The CDR3 length is 14 residues. Trimming removed 4 bases from V and 2 bases from J, with 9 bases in between. CDR3 sequence: CASSRDSAYNEQFF. The CDR3 DNA follows: TGTGCCAGCAGCCGAGATAGCGCCTACAATGAGCAGTTCTTC.

V and J are TRBV7-6 and TRBJ2-5; D is perhaps TRBD2 (5 bases). The CDR3 totals 15 residues. V dropped 6 bases and J dropped 5 bases, with 19 bases sitting between them. In germline, CDR1 is SGHVS, CDR2 FNYEAQ. CDR3 loop: CASRFDPGGGETQYF. CDR3 nucleotide sequence: TGTGCCAGCAGATTCGACCCAGGAGGCGGGGAGACCCAGTACTTC.

The chain combines TRBV18 with TRBJ1-4; 7 bases map to TRBD1. Germline lookup yields CDR1 KGHSH and CDR2 LQKENI. The CDR3 contains 14 residues. Germline trimming cut 3 bases from V and 3 bases from J; bases unmatched to any gene: 1. CDR3: CASSPGQSNEKLFF. The CDR3 bases are TGTGCCAGCTCACCGGGACAGTCTAATGAAAAACTGTTTTTT. Looking up the rest from reference TRBV18 and TRBJ1-4 gives the full variable domain: NAGVMQNPRHLVRRRGQEARLRCSPMKGHSHVYWYRQLPEEGLKFMVYLQKENIIDESGMPKERFSAEFPKEGPSILRIQQVVRGDSAAYFCASSPGQSNEKLFFGSGTQLSVL.

The genes are TRBV25-1 and TRBJ2-2; maybe TRBD1 (6 bases). Per the germline V gene, CDR1 is MGHDK and CDR2 is SYGVNS. The CDR3 runs 14 residues. Trimming left V 6 bases short and J 1 base short, with 9 bases between. CDR3 coding DNA: TGTGCCAGCAGGGAGACAGGGAACACCGGGGAGCTGTTTTTT. Its protein product is CASRETGNTGELFF.

This clone was seen a handful of times. The V and J genes are TRBV5-1 and TRBJ2-3, with a tentative D call TRBD1 (6 bases). V was pared by 0 bases and J by 3 bases, with 8 bases between. CDR3 length equals 14 residues. CDR1 and CDR2 (germline): SGHRS, YFSETQ. The DNA for the CDR3 is TGCGCCAGCAGCTTGGGGACAGTAACAGATACGCAGTATTTT. Translation gives CASSLGTVTDTQYF. The variable domain in full, completed from reference TRBV5-1 and TRBJ2-3, reads KAGVTQTPRYLIKTRGQQVTLSCSPISGHRSVSWYQQTPGQGLQFLFEYFSETQRNKGNFPGRFSGRQFSNSRSEMNVSTLELGDSALYLCASSLGTVTDTQYFGPGTRLTVL.

This sequence joins TRBV5-1 and TRBJ2-7; TRBD1 matches 9 bases. Germline V gene lookup returns CDR1 SGHRS and CDR2 YFSETQ. This CDR3 spans 14 amino acids. V lost 3 bases to trimming and J lost 6 bases; unmatched junction nucleotides: 7. CDR3 bases: TGCGCCAGCAGCTCCACCGGGACAGGGACCGAGCAGTACTTC. This sequence encodes CASSSTGTGTEQYF.

The rearrangement uses TRBV13 and TRBJ2-2; 10 bases align to TRBD2. Germline loops: CDR1 PRHDT, CDR2 FYEKMQ (reference sequence). The V gene end was trimmed by 5 bases and the J gene end by 1 base; junction bases not matched to a gene: 4. This CDR3 spans 16 amino acids. The CDR3 region has the DNA TGTGCCAGCAGCCCTCTAGCGGGGGTGAACACCGGGGAGCTGTTTTTT. Protein sequence: CASSPLAGVNTGELFF.

V is TRBV15 and J is TRBJ2-1; 9 positions agree with TRBD1. V gave up 2 bases and J gave up 8 bases; unmatched junction bases: 10. The CDR3 runs 16 residues. From germline, CDR1 is LNHNV and CDR2 YYDKDF (reference sequence). The CDR3 nucleotides read TGTGCCACCAGCAGAATTGGACAGGGGATTGGGGATGAGCAGTTCTTC. This translates into CATSRIGQGIGDEQFF.

The chain couples TRBV19 to TRBJ1-5; D may be TRBD1 (5 bases). Germline lookup yields CDR1 LNHDA and CDR2 SQIVND (reference sequence). The V gene lost 3 bases and the J gene lost 5 bases, with 8 bases spanning the gap. The CDR3 runs 13 residues. The chain's CDR3 is CASSMRGDQPQHF. In DNA form, the CDR3 reads TGTGCCAGTAGTATGCGGGGCGATCAGCCCCAGCATTTT. Filled out from reference TRBV19 and TRBJ1-5, the complete variable domain reads DGGITQSPKYLFRKEGQNVTLSCEQNLNHDAMYWYRQDPGQGLRLIYYSQIVNDFQKGDIAEGYSVSREKKESFPLTVTSAQKNPTAFYLCASSMRGDQPQHFGDGTRLSIL.

This clone was observed a single time. CDR3 sequence (DNA): TGTGCCGGGAGGACAGGGTGGACAGATACGCAGTATTTT. Translating it yields CAGRTGWTDTQYF. The chain recombines TRBV6-1 with TRBJ2-3, with 8 bases aligning to TRBD1. The CDR3 loop spans 13 amino acids. Germline CDR1 is MNHNS and CDR2 is SASEGT. With V trimmed by 11 bases and J by 3 bases, 7 bases remained unmatched.

The rearrangement links TRBV6-1 to TRBJ2-1, with 7 bases fitting TRBD2. V was clipped by 2 bases and J by 5 bases; unmatched bases: 9. Germline values: CDR1 MNHNS, CDR2 SASEGT. The CDR3 has 16 amino acids. The CDR3 protein is CASSEWGGGPDNEQFF. The CDR3 DNA reads as TGTGCCAGCAGTGAATGGGGGGGAGGCCCTGACAATGAGCAGTTCTTC.

The chain uses TRBV7-9 and TRBJ1-1; D possibly corresponds to TRBD1 (5 bases). From germline, CDR1 is SEHNR and CDR2 FQNEAQ (reference sequence). This CDR3 comprises 15 residues. Deletions cut 1 base from V and 1 base from J, with 10 bases between. DNA of the CDR3: TGTGCCAGCAGCTTAGACTGGGGCACGAACACTGAAGCTTTCTTT. Its translation: CASSLDWGTNTEAFF. Full variable domain (missing parts from reference TRBV7-9 and TRBJ1-1): DTGVSQNPRHKITKRGQNVTFRCDPISEHNRLYWYRQTLGQGPEFLTYFQNEAQLEKSRLLSDRFSAERPKGSFSTLEIQRTEQGDSAMYLCASSLDWGTNTEAFFGQGTRLTVV.

The DNA for the CDR3 is TGTGCCACCAGCAGAGATAAGACAAGTTCCTATGGCTACACCTTC. Translated: CATSRDKTSSYGYTF. This sequence joins TRBV15 and TRBJ1-2; D is ambiguous. The V gene's germline CDR1 is LNHNV and CDR2 YYDKDF (reference sequence). The length of the CDR3 is 15 residues. Trimming cost V 0 bases and J 4 bases, with 12 bases left between them.

The J gene is TRBJ1-2, the V gene TRBV11-2; D not certain. The CDR3 contains 15 residues. Germline values: CDR1 SGHAT, CDR2 FQNNGV. Trimming took off 0 bases at V and 7 bases at J, with 15 bases between the two ends. CDR3 sequence (DNA): TGTGCCAGCAGCTTAGATCTAAGGGAGAAGGGTGGCTACACCTTC. This encodes CASSLDLREKGGYTF.

J is TRBJ2-7 and V is TRBV19; D is perhaps TRBD1 (5 bases). This CDR3 is 14 amino acids long. Germline V gives CDR1 LNHDA, CDR2 SQIVND (reference sequence). Between the trimmed V and J ends, which lost 7 bases and 4 bases, there was a span of 17 bases. The CDR3 is CASMKSGNLYEQYF. CDR3 coding DNA: TGTGCCAGTATGAAGTCAGGGAATCTATACGAGCAGTACTTC.

The rearrangement links TRBV18 to TRBJ2-2; 7 nucleotides line up with TRBD2. From germline, CDR1 is KGHSH and CDR2 LQKENI. Unmatched junction bases numbered 9, after V lost 3 bases and J lost 5 bases. The CDR3 totals 16 residues. CDR3: CASSPNGTIITGELFF. The DNA for the CDR3 is TGTGCCAGCTCACCGAATGGGACTATTATTACCGGGGAGCTGTTTTTT.